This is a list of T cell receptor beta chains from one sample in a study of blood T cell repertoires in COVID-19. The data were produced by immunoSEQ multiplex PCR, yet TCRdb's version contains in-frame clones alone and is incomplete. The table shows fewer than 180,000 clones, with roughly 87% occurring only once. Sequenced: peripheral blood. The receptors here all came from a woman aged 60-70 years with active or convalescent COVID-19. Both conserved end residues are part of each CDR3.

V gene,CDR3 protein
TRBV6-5,CASRAAGSYEQYF
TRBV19,CASNRKDRGYGYTF
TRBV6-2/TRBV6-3,CASSPGGAANTGELFF
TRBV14,CASRPSGARTEAFF
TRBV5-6,CASSFFPGTVYGYTF
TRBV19,CASSTLGQRASEAFF
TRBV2,CASRPDRNTEAFF
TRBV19,CASGDKSNQPQHF
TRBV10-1,CASSRTGSMDTQYF
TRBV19,CASSTGQVYEKLFF
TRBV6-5,CASSPTGVRGYTF
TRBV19,CASSIGREQPQHF
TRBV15,CATSGLGGYEQYF
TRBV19,CASTLQETQYF
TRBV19,CASSMFPDRGTEAFF
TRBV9,CASSLGGTIYF
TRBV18,CASSAFRGGSGGTDTQYF
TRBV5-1,CASSLDVGQGSTEAFF
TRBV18,CASSLDDRANYGYTF
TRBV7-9,CASSRDRDDQPQHF
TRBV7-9,CASSPGQGLDQPQHF
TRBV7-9,CASSLDRDRGAYGYTF
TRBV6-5,CASSNTGMNTEAFF
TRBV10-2,CASTNGGGGPNSPLHF
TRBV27,CASRKGQGSTNSPLHF
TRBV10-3,CAITAGAGYTF
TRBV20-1,CSVQRVAEAFF
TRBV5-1,CASSPLPRGDSWDEQYF
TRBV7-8,CASSLGRQAHNSPLHF
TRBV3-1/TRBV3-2,CASSRLRGTSQSGSTDTQYF
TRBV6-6,CASSRESGGLDSPLHF
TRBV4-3,CASSQEGGSGANVLTF
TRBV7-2,CASSLDPAGGAGETQYF
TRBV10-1,CASSEGGGTGELFF
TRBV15,CATSRDRSGSGNTIYF
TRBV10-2,CASSEQGLAGNEQFF
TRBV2,CASSESGYGTDTQYF
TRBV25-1,CASRPGSGNSPLHF
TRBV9,CASSVESTGELFF
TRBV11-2,CASSSTGNGYTF
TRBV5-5,CASRTDRVTGNTIYF